The clone carrying this T cell receptor (beta chain) shows up as medium-sized (0.01 to 0.1%) by frequency. Its target is not known. The data derive from a study of T cell clusters in autoimmune cytopenias. General study results and limits: TRB repertoire shifts in secondary cytopenia and chronic lymphocytic leukemia mostly reflected lymphoma, not autoimmunity. Comparing secondary cytopenia with chronic lymphocytic leukemia showed no cluster-lack signature, apparently masked by lymphoma repertoire. Active autoimmune hepatitis patients had approximately 3.2-fold fewer exclusive TRB clusters than healthy donors.

Germline CDR1 reads MNHEY; CDR2 reads SMNVEV (reference sequence). The CDR3 has 15 residues. TRB was amplified from about 250 ng of peripheral blood genomic DNA per sample. TRB rearrangements were amplified by touch-down multiplex PCR with mixed TRB-A/B primers. TCRdb reanalyzed the multiplex PCR reads and collapses them to one entry per CDR3 protein, without DNA. The ten most abundant clones cover 4% to 5% of a sample with about 5,000 distinct CDR3 sequences. The receptor comes from a human donor with an autoimmune cytopenia or autoimmune hepatitis (not recorded which). What was sequenced was peripheral blood. The chain recombines TRBV27 with TRBJ2-7; TCRdb gives TRBD1 as the D gene, but with no DNA this cannot be confirmed. The CDR3 sequence: CASSWSPGALYEQYF.